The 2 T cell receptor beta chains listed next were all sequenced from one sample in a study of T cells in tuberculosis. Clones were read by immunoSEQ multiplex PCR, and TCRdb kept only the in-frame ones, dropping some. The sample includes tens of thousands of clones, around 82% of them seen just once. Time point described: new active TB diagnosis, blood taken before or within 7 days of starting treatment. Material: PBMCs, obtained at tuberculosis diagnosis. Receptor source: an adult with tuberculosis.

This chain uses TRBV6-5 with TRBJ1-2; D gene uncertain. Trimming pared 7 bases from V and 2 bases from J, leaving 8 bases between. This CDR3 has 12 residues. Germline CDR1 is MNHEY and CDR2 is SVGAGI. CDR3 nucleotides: TGTGCCAGCACCTCACTCAACTATGGCTACACCTTC. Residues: CASTSLNYGYTF.

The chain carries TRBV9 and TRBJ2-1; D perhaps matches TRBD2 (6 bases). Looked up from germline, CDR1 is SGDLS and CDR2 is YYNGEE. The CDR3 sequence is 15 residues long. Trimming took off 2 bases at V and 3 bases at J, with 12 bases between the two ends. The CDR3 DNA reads TGTGCCAGCAGCGTGGACGGGGGTGGCTACAATGAGCAGTTCTTC. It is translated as CASSVDGGGYNEQFF.